This T cell receptor beta chain was observed in a study of T-cell memory formation after mild COVID-19. Study as a whole: Largely donor-specific TCR clusters were found. Study findings and constraints: Prior to infection, memory already included some responding clones, suggesting cross-reactive memory joined. The CD4+ clones that contracted clustered mainly within CM and EM, and the CD8+ clones concentrated in EMRA.

This clonotype has more than one count but fewer than ten. Its antigen remains unknown. The CDR3 runs 13 residues. Germline CDR1 and CDR2: LGHNA and YSLEER. Trimming stripped 3 bases from V and 5 bases from J, with 9 bases between. TCRdb recomputed calls from the 5' RACE reads with MiXCR, one row per CDR3 protein. The table has some 450,000 distinct CDR3 sequences, roughly 18% seen once; the top ten hold 20% to 25%. Input material: PBMCs or a T cell subset sorted from them (not recorded which). V usage is TRBV4-3 and J usage is TRBJ2-3; tentative D call: TRBD1 (6 bases). The receptor comes from a man aged 18 to 30 who had mild COVID-19 (a few samples of this study predate the infection). Cell type and time point are not known. The CDR3 DNA follows: TGCGCCAGCAGCCAGGGGGCAAGAGATACGCAGTATTTT. Protein sequence: CASSQGARDTQYF.